This T cell receptor beta chain was obtained from a study of shared clonotypes between healthy human individuals. Overall study results and limits: A few donors showed sharing of approximately 5% of naive CD4 clonotypes. The authors sampled blood alone, and tissue repertoires likely differ.

It was into CD45RA+ naive and CD45RA-negative memory subsets that the CD4+ cells were split. The germline V gene encodes CDR1 MDHEN and CDR2 SYDVKM. V was cut by 4 bases and J by 2 bases, with 13 bases left in between. This CDR3 comprises 15 residues. Repertoires were generated with immunoSEQ multiplex PCR, while TCRdb's copy carries only in-frame clones and drops some. Of approximately 2.1 million clones in the sample, approximately 95% were seen once. A word on this clone: Its antigen is unknown.

Sequenced: naive CD4+ T cells from PBMCs. Subset indicated: CD45RA+ positively selected. The sequence was collected from a man aged 18 to 30 in good health. Some clones in this sample may be carry-over from other donors' samples. V usage is TRBV28 and J usage is TRBJ2-3; D ambiguous. CDR3 residues: CASSSRVVLTDTQYF. CDR3 in DNA: TGTGCCAGCAGTTCTAGGGTAGTACTCACAGATACGCAGTATTTT.